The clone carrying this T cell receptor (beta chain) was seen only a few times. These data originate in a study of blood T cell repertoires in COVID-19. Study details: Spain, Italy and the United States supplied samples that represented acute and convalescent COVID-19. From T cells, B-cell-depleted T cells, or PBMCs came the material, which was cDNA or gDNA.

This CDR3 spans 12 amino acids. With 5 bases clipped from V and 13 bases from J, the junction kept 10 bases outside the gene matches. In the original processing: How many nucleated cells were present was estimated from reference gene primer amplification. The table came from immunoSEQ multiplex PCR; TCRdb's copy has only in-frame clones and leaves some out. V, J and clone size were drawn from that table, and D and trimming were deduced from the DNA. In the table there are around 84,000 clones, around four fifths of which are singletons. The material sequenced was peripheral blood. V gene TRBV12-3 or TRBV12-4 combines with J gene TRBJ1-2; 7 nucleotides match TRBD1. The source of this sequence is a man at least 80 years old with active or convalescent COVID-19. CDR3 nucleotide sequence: TGTGCCAGCAGTCCACGACAGGGAATGTTCACCTTC. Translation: CASSPRQGMFTF.